This entry concerns a single T cell receptor beta chain. Per the study methods: The assay estimated nucleated cells by amplifying reference gene primers. This table comes from immunoSEQ multiplex PCR, and its TCRdb copy is limited to in-frame clones, with some not included. The D gene and trimming were derived from the DNA, and the V and J assignments and clone size from that table. The data contain approximately 230,000 clones, 75% to 90% of them singletons. The CDR3 runs 13 residues. In germline, CDR1 is SNHLY, CDR2 FYNNEI. With 8 bases removed from V and 8 bases from J, the gap between germline ends came to 13 bases. This record belongs to a study of blood T cell repertoires in COVID-19. Clinical histories supplied by participants themselves formed the basis of cohort assignment.

This receptor was taken from a woman under 40 with acute COVID-19. This rearrangement joins TRBV2 to TRBJ1-6, with D perhaps TRBD1 (5 bases). Specimen: PBMCs or T cells enriched from blood (not recorded which). CDR3 sequence reads: CASAREVDSPLHF. The CDR3 coding sequence is TGTGCCAGCGCCAGGGAAGTCGATTCACCCCTCCACTTT.